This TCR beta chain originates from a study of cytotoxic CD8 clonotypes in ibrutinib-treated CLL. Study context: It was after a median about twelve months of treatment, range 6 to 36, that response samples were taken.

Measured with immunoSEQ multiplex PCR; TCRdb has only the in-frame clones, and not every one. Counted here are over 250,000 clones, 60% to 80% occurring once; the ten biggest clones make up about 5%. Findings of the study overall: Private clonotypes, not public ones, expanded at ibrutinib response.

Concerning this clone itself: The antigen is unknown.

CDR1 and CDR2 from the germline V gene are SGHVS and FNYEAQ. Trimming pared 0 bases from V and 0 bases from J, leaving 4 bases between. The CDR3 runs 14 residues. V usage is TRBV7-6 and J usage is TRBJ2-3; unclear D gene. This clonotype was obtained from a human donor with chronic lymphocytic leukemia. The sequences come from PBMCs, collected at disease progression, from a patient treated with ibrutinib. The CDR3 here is CASSLAGSTDTQYF. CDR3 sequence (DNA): TGTGCCAGCAGCTTAGCGGGCAGCACAGATACGCAGTATTTT.